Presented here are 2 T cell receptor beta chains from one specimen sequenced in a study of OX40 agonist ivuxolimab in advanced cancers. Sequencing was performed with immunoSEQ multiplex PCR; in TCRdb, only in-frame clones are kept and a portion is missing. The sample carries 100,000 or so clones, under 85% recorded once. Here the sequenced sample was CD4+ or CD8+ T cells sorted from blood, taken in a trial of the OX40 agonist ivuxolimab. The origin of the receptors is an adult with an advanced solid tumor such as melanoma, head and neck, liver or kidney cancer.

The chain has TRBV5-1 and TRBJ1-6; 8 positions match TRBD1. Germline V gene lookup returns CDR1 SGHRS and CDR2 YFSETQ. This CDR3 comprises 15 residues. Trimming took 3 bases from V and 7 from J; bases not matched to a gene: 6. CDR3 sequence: CASSSTGTGNSPLHF. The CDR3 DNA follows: TGCGCCAGCAGCTCAACAGGGACAGGAAATTCACCCCTCCACTTT.

The CDR3 protein is CASSLLSGGEDIQYF. The CDR3 region has the DNA TGCGCCAGCAGCTTGCTCTCAGGGGGCGAAGACATTCAGTACTTC. The rearrangement joins TRBV5-1 to TRBJ2-4, with 8 nucleotides matching TRBD1. Germline loops: CDR1 SGHRS, CDR2 YFSETQ. The V segment lost 1 base and the J segment 8 bases; nucleotides outside the gene matches: 8. The CDR3 is made up of 15 amino acids.